Shown below are 12 T cell receptor beta chains from a single sample sequenced in a study of blood T cell repertoires in COVID-19. Using immunoSEQ multiplex PCR, the repertoire was profiled, and TCRdb retains in-frame clones only, with some absent. The profile covers about 260,000 clones, with 87% appearing a single time and roughly 2% taken by the ten largest. Sequencing used peripheral blood. These receptors were obtained from a woman in her fifties or sixties who had recovered from COVID-19.

The chain recombines TRBV24-1 with TRBJ2-1; TRBD2 agrees at 13 bases. Looked up from germline, CDR1 is KGHDR and CDR2 is SFDVKD. V lost 4 bases to trimming and J lost 10 bases; unmatched junction nucleotides: 6. The length of the CDR3 is 15 residues. In DNA, the CDR3 is TGTGCCACCAGTGAGACTAGCGGGAGGCCATGGGAGCAGTTCTTC. Protein: CATSETSGRPWEQFF.

V gene TRBV30 combines with J gene TRBJ1-2; 9 nucleotides agree with TRBD1. The ends lost 1 base at V and 6 bases at J; junction bases unmatched: 9. Germline CDR1 and CDR2: GTSNPN and SVGIG (reference sequence). The CDR3 totals 15 residues. The CDR3 DNA reads TGTGCCTGGAGTGCCCACGGGACAGGGCGGCATGGCTACACCTTC. This encodes CAWSAHGTGRHGYTF.

The J gene is TRBJ2-1, the V gene TRBV11-2, with 7 bases fitting TRBD1. This CDR3 has 14 amino acids. Looked up from germline, CDR1 is SGHAT and CDR2 is FQNNGV. The V gene end was trimmed by 1 base and the J gene end by 9 bases; junction bases not matched to a gene: 6. CDR3 nucleotides: TGTGCCAGCAGCTTAGGGCGGCCAGGGGGTGAGCAGTTCTTC. Amino acids: CASSLGRPGGEQFF.

The chain uses TRBV12-3 or TRBV12-4 and TRBJ1-2; the D is unclear. V shed 2 bases and J shed 4 bases, with 8 bases lying between them. CDR3 length: 13 residues. CDR3 in DNA: TGTGCCAGCAGTTTAAGGTCGGGCTATGGCTACACCTTC. This gives the protein CASSLRSGYGYTF.

The J gene is TRBJ2-5, the V gene TRBV7-2, with 10 bases identical to TRBD2. Germline V gene lookup returns CDR1 SGHTA and CDR2 FQGNSA. The V gene end was trimmed by 6 bases and the J gene end by 4 bases; junction bases not matched to a gene: 5. This CDR3 has 14 amino acids. This CDR3 is CASSPRTSGETQYF. The CDR3 coding sequence is TGTGCCAGCAGTCCGAGGACTAGCGGAGAGACCCAGTACTTC.

This chain links TRBV5-5 with TRBJ1-6, with a possible D match to TRBD1 (5 bases). This CDR3 contains 14 residues. From germline, CDR1 is SGHKS and CDR2 YYEKEE (reference sequence). V lost 0 bases and J 5 bases, leaving 6 bases between the germline ends. The CDR3 bases are TGTGCCAGCAGCTTGGGGGGGGATAATTCACCCCTCCACTTT. Amino acids: CASSLGGDNSPLHF. Complete variable domain (other parts from reference TRBV5-5 and TRBJ1-6): DAGVTQSPTHLIKTRGQQVTLRCSPISGHKSVSWYQQVLGQGPQFIFQYYEKEERGRGNFPDRFSARQFPNYSSELNVNALLLGDSALYLCASSLGGDNSPLHFGNGTRLTVT.

This clone was counted once. V is TRBV5-1 and J is TRBJ1-2; D is perhaps TRBD1 (6 bases). The V and J ends lost 2 bases and 5 bases respectively, with 7 bases between them. Germline V gene sequence: CDR1 SGHRS, CDR2 YFSETQ. The CDR3 covers 12 residues. The CDR3 DNA reads as TGCGCCAGCAGCTTAGGACAGTATGGCTACACCTTC. Residues: CASSLGQYGYTF.

As for this clone: One end of the junction does not line up with germline, which may come from a read error. V gene TRBV7-7 combines with J gene TRBJ2-7; the D gene is possibly TRBD1 (5 bases). Germline-derived CDR1 and CDR2 are SSHAT and FNYEAQ (reference sequence). The CDR3 runs 15 residues. CDR3 in DNA: TGTGCTAGCAGCTTAGGGCAGGGATTATCCTACGAGCAGTACTTC. It specifies CASSLGQGLSYEQYF.

This clone was recorded a few times. The chain employs TRBV6-5 and TRBJ1-1; 10 nucleotides agree with TRBD1. Germline lookup yields CDR1 MNHEY and CDR2 SVGAGI. Trimming at V came to 3 bases and at J to 5 bases, leaving 3 bases not matched to a gene. The CDR3 has 14 amino acids. The CDR3 is CASSYRQGATEAFF. In nucleotides, the CDR3 is TGTGCCAGCAGTTATCGACAGGGGGCTACTGAAGCTTTCTTT.

The chain carries TRBV28 and TRBJ1-1; D is perhaps TRBD1 (6 bases). The CDR3 extends over 15 amino acids. Trimming took off 6 bases at V and 5 bases at J, with 19 bases between the two ends. From germline, CDR1 is MDHEN and CDR2 SYDVKM. For the CDR3, the DNA is TGTGCCAGCAGCTCCGGCTCAGGGGTAGGGACTGAAGCTTTCTTT. It yields the protein CASSSGSGVGTEAFF. Full variable domain (missing parts from reference TRBV28 and TRBJ1-1): DVKVTQSSRYLVKRTGEKVFLECVQDMDHENMFWYRQDPGLGLRLIYFSYDVKMKEKGDIPEGYSVSREKKERFSLILESASTNQTSMYLCASSSGSGVGTEAFFGQGTRLTVV.

V gene TRBV2 combines with J gene TRBJ1-2; D not resolved. Deletions cut 7 bases from V and 3 bases from J, with 15 bases between. The CDR3 is made up of 14 amino acids. Germline CDR1 SNHLY, CDR2 FYNNEI. CDR3: CASTSTPPYYGYTF. The CDR3 DNA sequence: TGTGCCAGCACCTCGACACCTCCCTACTATGGCTACACCTTC.

Remarks on this clone: One end of the junction does not line up with germline, which may come from a read error. This chain uses TRBV23-1 with TRBJ2-4, with D possibly matching TRBD1 (7 bases). TRBV23-1 qualifies as an ORF whose function is uncertain. The CDR3 spans 10 residues. CDR3: CASRSDREDF. The CDR3 DNA follows: TGCGCCAGCAGAAGCGACAGGGAGGACTTC.